This T cell receptor beta chain emerged from a study of T cell responses to AZD1222 COVID-19 vaccine. On the study more broadly: Recipients boosted at about 4 weeks or about 12 weeks are pooled. Study-level findings and limits: Spike-spanning, vaccine-associated CD4 TCRs were dominant at 160-218 and 743-854. Unmutated variant regions are reportedly targeted by nearly half of spike-specific TCRs. Recipients of two AZD1222 doses showed rising Spike-specific TCR breadth and depth.

TCRdb's table, derived via immunoSEQ multiplex PCR, lists solely in-frame clones and lacks some. The data contain just under 100,000 clones, around nine tenths of them singletons. The CDR3 contains 17 residues. The germline CDR1 and CDR2 sequences are SGDLS and YYNGEE. V gave up 3 bases and J gave up 4 bases; unmatched junction bases: 9. This clone was seen only once. Its target is not known. The chain employs TRBV9 and TRBJ2-5; 13 bases agree with TRBD2. This TCR derives from an adult in good health. The specimen was peripheral blood, collected on day 0 of AZD1222 vaccination. CDR3 nucleotide sequence: TGTGCCAGCAGCGGCCGGGGACTAGCGGGGTTCATAGAGACCCAGTACTTC. Protein product: CASSGRGLAGFIETQYF.